This T cell receptor (beta chain) was observed in a study of T-cell memory formation after mild COVID-19. The CDR3 consists of 16 residues. The germline V gene encodes CDR1 SEHNR and CDR2 FQNEAQ (reference sequence). Trimming took 4 bases from V and 2 from J; bases not matched to a gene: 6. TCRdb re-derived calls from the 5' RACE reads in MiXCR, one entry per CDR3 protein. This table has under 250,000 distinct CDR3 sequences, around 30% appearing once. This clonotype occurred a few times. The origin of this receptor is an adult woman who had mild COVID-19 (a few samples of this study predate the infection). Cell type and time point are not known. The source material was PBMCs or a T cell subset sorted from them (not recorded which). The V gene is TRBV7-9, the J gene TRBJ2-3; TRBD2 agrees at 10 bases. The CDR3: CASSYGLAAVTDTQYF. DNA of the CDR3: TGTGCCAGCAGCTATGGACTAGCGGCTGTCACAGATACGCAGTATTTT.